A selection of T cell receptor beta chains follows, all from one sample in a study of blood T cell repertoires in COVID-19. The method was immunoSEQ multiplex PCR; TCRdb's version includes in-frame clones alone and lacks a portion of them. The table records 120,000 or so clones, roughly 80% of them present only once. The sequencing sample was made of peripheral blood. Source of these receptors: a man in his fifties or sixties with acute or convalescent COVID-19. Each CDR3 is given without its conserved first and last residue. Fields, in order: V gene, J gene, CDR3 protein.

>TRBV6-5|TRBJ2-2
ASCLEFVGELF
>TRBV11-3|TRBJ2-6
ASSLGGRGRRGANVLT
>TRBV6-5|TRBJ1-5
ASGGVNQPQH
>TRBV29-1|TRBJ1-5
SAQGQNNQPQH
>TRBV19|TRBJ2-3
ASSMSGTSTDTQY
>TRBV21-1|TRBJ1-1
ASSKENRRDTEAF
>TRBV3-1/TRBV3-2|TRBJ1-2
ASSLGGYGYT
>TRBV5-1|TRBJ1-1
ASSLSGGRGGTEAF
>TRBV4-1|TRBJ1-5
ASSQVIWHQPQH
>TRBV3-1/TRBV3-2|TRBJ2-3
ASSIRTSVLGDTQY
>TRBV13|TRBJ1-2
ASILMVHPRGNYGYT
>TRBV9|TRBJ2-1
ASSGSGSSYNEQF
>TRBV6-5|TRBJ2-1
ASSRSVIAGVEQF
>TRBV18|TRBJ1-6
ASSGQGGGYNSPLH
>TRBV4-3|TRBJ2-1
SSGANKFSEQF
>TRBV19|TRBJ1-2
ASRLGGRGRTKAGYT
>TRBV3-1/TRBV3-2|TRBJ1-5
ASSQDGQGAQPQH
>TRBV5-1|TRBJ1-2
ASSLAPGRIENGYT
>TRBV6-4|TRBJ2-7
ASSVTGRDEQY
>TRBV5-4|TRBJ1-2
ASSRGDYGYT
>TRBV11-2|TRBJ2-1
ASSLGSGQGLYNEQF
>TRBV10-3|TRBJ2-1
AITKAGSYNEQF
>TRBV5-6|TRBJ2-5
ASSLVTGRETQY
>TRBV6-2/TRBV6-3|TRBJ2-1
ASSYPKGRDGNEQF
>TRBV7-6|TRBJ1-4
ASSPNKGGDEKLF
>TRBV7-6|TRBJ2-1
ASSPGPSGAYNEQF
>TRBV9|TRBJ2-2
ASSARESRTGELF
>TRBV9|TRBJ2-2
ASSAGTSGNTGELF
>TRBV7-7|TRBJ2-7
ASSIGTGPTYEQY